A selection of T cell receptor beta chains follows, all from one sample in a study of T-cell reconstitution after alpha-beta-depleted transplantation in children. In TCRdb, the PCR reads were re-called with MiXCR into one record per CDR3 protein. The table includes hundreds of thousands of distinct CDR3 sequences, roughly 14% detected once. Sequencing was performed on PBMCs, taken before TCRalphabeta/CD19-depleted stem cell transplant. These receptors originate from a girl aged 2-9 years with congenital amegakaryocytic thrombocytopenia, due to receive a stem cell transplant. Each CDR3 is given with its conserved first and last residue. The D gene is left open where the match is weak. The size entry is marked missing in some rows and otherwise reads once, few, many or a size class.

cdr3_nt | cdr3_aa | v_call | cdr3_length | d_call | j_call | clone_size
TGCAGTGCTGCGATCCTAGCGGGGAACTCTCCCTACGAGCAGTACTTC | CSAAILAGNSPYEQYF | TRBV20-1 | 16 | TRBD2 | TRBJ2-7 | few
TGTGCCAGCAGTTTCGGGGCAGGTCGTGAGGCCCAGCATTTT | CASSFGAGREAQHF | TRBV12-3/TRBV12-4 | 14 | - | TRBJ1-5 | -
TGCAGTGCTAGACTCCCCGGGACGGCTTCACCCCTCCACTTT | CSARLPGTASPLHF | TRBV20-1 | 14 | - | TRBJ1-6 | few
TGTGCCAGCAGCCGGAGACCCTCACTAGCGGGAGCACCAAATGAGCAGTTCTTC | CASSRRPSLAGAPNEQFF | TRBV11-1 | 18 | TRBD2 | TRBJ2-1 | -
TGTGCCAGCAGTTACCCTCCAACTCCGGGACGGACCTCCTACGAGCAGTACTTC | CASSYPPTPGRTSYEQYF | TRBV6-5 | 18 | - | TRBJ2-7 | many
TGTGCCAGCAGTTTCAATGATCGTATGGCAGGGGTGACCCAGTACTTC | CASSFNDRMAGVTQYF | TRBV12-3/TRBV12-4 | 16 | - | TRBJ2-5 | many
TGCAGCGGTGGGCTTCTGGTGGAGGAATACGAGCAGTACTTC | CSGGLLVEEYEQYF | TRBV29-1 | 14 | - | TRBJ2-7 | once
TGTGCCAGCACAGGGCTTAGAAATGGAAACACCATATATTTT | CASTGLRNGNTIYF | TRBV2 | 14 | - | TRBJ1-3 | -
TGCAGCGTTGAACTATCGAGGGAGGGACAATTTGGGCAGTTCTTC | CSVELSREGQFGQFF | TRBV29-1 | 15 | - | TRBJ2-1 | few
TGTGCCAGCAGCGGACCCCCCCCGGAGTACACAGATACGCAGTATTTT | CASSGPPPEYTDTQYF | TRBV7-8 | 16 | - | TRBJ2-3 | -
TGTGCCAGCAGCTCCGGACTAGCGGCGAACAATGAGCAGTTCTTC | CASSSGLAANNEQFF | TRBV7-9 | 15 | TRBD2 | TRBJ2-1 | -
TGTGCCAGCAACTTCAGGGGGGTGGGCAATCAGCCCCAGCATTTT | CASNFRGVGNQPQHF | TRBV5-8 | 15 | TRBD1 | TRBJ1-5 | few
TGTGCCAGCAGTTCCTCGACATACAATAATCATCGGAACACCGGGGAGCTGTTTTTT | CASSSSTYNNHRNTGELFF | TRBV27 | 19 | - | TRBJ2-2 | -
TGTGCCAGCAGACCAGGGTTGGATGAGCAGTTCTTC | CASRPGLDEQFF | TRBV12-3/TRBV12-4 | 12 | - | TRBJ2-1 | -
TGCGCCAGCAGCCCCCTAACTAGCAATGAGCAGTTCTTC | CASSPLTSNEQFF | TRBV5-1 | 13 | - | TRBJ2-1 | many
TGTGCCAGTACCACTATAGCGGGAGACGGTTACGAGCAGTACTTC | CASTTIAGDGYEQYF | TRBV19 | 15 | TRBD2 | TRBJ2-7 | few
TGCAGCGTTGACGGCAGGGGGCAGGGCACAGATACGCAGTATTTT | CSVDGRGQGTDTQYF | TRBV29-1 | 15 | TRBD1 | TRBJ2-3 | once
TGTGCCTGGATGGGGCAAGATCGGGTCAATGAGCAGTTCTTC | CAWMGQDRVNEQFF | TRBV30 | 14 | - | TRBJ2-1 | many
TGTGCCAGCAGTTCGACTAGTAAGGCAGTCGAGCAGTACTTC | CASSSTSKAVEQYF | TRBV27 | 14 | - | TRBJ2-7 | few
TGTGCCAGCAGTTTATGGGGCGGCGGGGAGCACGAGCAGTACTTC | CASSLWGGGEHEQYF | TRBV28 | 15 | - | TRBJ2-7 | many
TGTGCCAGCAGACAAACCGGACTAGCCACAGATACGCAGTATTTT | CASRQTGLATDTQYF | TRBV7-6 | 15 | TRBD2 | TRBJ2-3 | many
TGCAGTGCTCCTCCTTTTAGGGCCACGGTGAGGGCCGGCGAGCAGTACTTC | CSAPPFRATVRAGEQYF | TRBV20-1 | 17 | - | TRBJ2-7 | many
TGTGCCAGCAGTACCGCTTACTATGGCTACACCTTC | CASSTAYYGYTF | TRBV12-3/TRBV12-4 | 12 | - | TRBJ1-2 | once
TGTGCCTGGAGTGTCCTGGGGGTCCGACAGCCCCAGCATTTT | CAWSVLGVRQPQHF | TRBV30 | 14 | - | TRBJ1-5 | -
TGTGCCTGGAGTGCCGACAGGGTAATTGCAGATACGCAGTATTTT | CAWSADRVIADTQYF | TRBV30 | 15 | TRBD1 | TRBJ2-3 | -
TGCGCCAGCAGCTTGGTTGGGACTAGCGGAACGGAGACCCAGTACTTC | CASSLVGTSGTETQYF | TRBV5-1 | 16 | TRBD2 | TRBJ2-5 | many
TGTGCCAGCAGCCCAATATGGGGGGCAGGGAGGGTAGTCGAAGCAGCCTACGAGCAGTACTTC | CASSPIWGAGRVVEAAYEQYF | TRBV21-1 | 21 | - | TRBJ2-7 | few
TGTGCCAGCTCACCAGGGCTAGCGGGAGACGAGACCCAGTACTTC | CASSPGLAGDETQYF | TRBV18 | 15 | TRBD2 | TRBJ2-5 | -
TGTGCCAGCAGTTACTTCATTATTTTTGGGGGACCGTTTTTCAATCAGCCCCAGCATTTT | CASSYFIIFGGPFFNQPQHF | TRBV6-5 | 20 | - | TRBJ1-5 | many